One and the same sample provided the 13 T cell receptor beta chains below, sequenced in a study of cytomegalovirus exposure and HLA in healthy donors. The primer mix had 60 Vbeta and 13 Jbeta primers. Some clones are missing from TCRdb's copy, which holds only in-frame ones; the method was immunoSEQ multiplex PCR. Among 100,000 or so clones, approximately 65% were seen once, and the ten largest hold about 5%. Sequencing was performed on PBMCs. The origin of the receptors is a woman aged 25 to 39 in good health and CMV-seropositive.

V gene TRBV12-2 combines with J gene TRBJ2-7; the table gives TRBD1 as D, unverified against the DNA. TRBV12-2 is given as a pseudogene. The CDR3 loop spans 13 amino acids. CDR3 nucleotide sequence: TGTGCAAGTCGCATACTACAGGGTTGGGGGCAGTACTTC. Protein: CASRILQGWGQYF.

The CDR3 nucleotides read TGTGCCACCAGCAGAGGCGGAGCGGGGGGCACCTACGAGCAGTACTTC. It codes for CATSRGGAGGTYEQYF. This chain links TRBV15 with TRBJ2-7, with 9 bases aligning to TRBD2. Germline V lookup: CDR1 LNHNV, CDR2 YYDKDF (reference sequence). The J segment lost 2 bases and the V segment lost 1 base, leaving 6 bases of the junction unmatched. The CDR3 has 16 residues.

The rearrangement uses TRBV9 and TRBJ2-5, with TRBD2 identical over 8 bases. The CDR3 consists of 18 residues. CDR1 is SGDLS, CDR2 YYNGEE, per germline. V shed 0 bases, J shed 5 bases, and the junction held 15 bases outside the gene matches. This CDR3 reads CASSVDSPIGGGWETQYF. Written as DNA, the CDR3 is TGTGCCAGCAGCGTAGATTCCCCTATTGGCGGGGGGTGGGAGACCCAGTACTTC.

Notes on this clone: One junction end disagrees with the germline gene, perhaps due to a read error. The genes are TRBV7-2 and TRBJ1-2; 8 bases are a match to TRBD1. The CDR3 runs to 14 residues. Germline V lookup: CDR1 SGHTA, CDR2 FQGNSA. The CDR3 region is CASSSGQGSYGYPF. The CDR3 coding sequence is TGTGCCAGCAGCTCCGGACAGGGAAGCTATGGCTACCCCTTC.

Comment on this clone: The identical CDR3 is also encoded by other nucleotide sequences in the sample. The chain joins TRBV5-1 to TRBJ2-5; D might be TRBD2 (6 bases). The CDR3 has 16 residues. Germline CDR1 SGHRS, CDR2 YFSETQ. The V end was cut by 1 base, the J end by 0 bases, with 13 bases between. The CDR3 loop reads CASSLRTGGNQETQYF. The CDR3 DNA reads as TGCGCCAGCAGCTTGAGGACCGGGGGAAACCAAGAGACCCAGTACTTC.

The V call is TRBV11-1, the J call TRBJ1-1; no clear D gene. This CDR3 region has 13 residues. V shed 0 bases and J shed 7 bases, with 9 bases lying between them. CDR1 is SGHAT and CDR2 is FQDESV in the germline V gene (reference sequence). The CDR3, as DNA: TGTGCCAGCAGCTTAGCGCGGGCAGATGAAGCTTTCTTT. This gives the protein CASSLARADEAFF.

The chain links TRBV10-3 to TRBJ1-1; 9 bases are a match to TRBD1. The CDR3 consists of 13 residues. Germline-derived CDR1 and CDR2 are ENHRY and SYGVKD. Unmatched junction bases numbered 8, after V lost 8 bases and J lost 7 bases. The DNA of the CDR3 is TGTGCCATCGGGGACAGGGCTAACGGTGAAGCTTTCTTT. It encodes CAIGDRANGEAFF.

The V call is TRBV19, the J call TRBJ2-7; TRBD2 agrees at 7 bases. CDR1 is LNHDA, CDR2 SQIVND, per germline (reference sequence). The V and J ends lost 3 bases and 5 bases, in that order; junction bases with no gene match: 13. The CDR3 is made up of 16 amino acids. In nucleotides, the CDR3 is TGTGCCAGTAGTATTTTTGGCGGGGGAGCCACGGACGAGCAGTACTTC. This encodes CASSIFGGGATDEQYF. The full variable domain, its missing parts supplied by reference TRBV19 and TRBJ2-7, is DGGITQSPKYLFRKEGQNVTLSCEQNLNHDAMYWYRQDPGQGLRLIYYSQIVNDFQKGDIAEGYSVSREKKESFPLTVTSAQKNPTAFYLCASSIFGGGATDEQYFGPGTRLTVT.

The chain joins TRBV5-6 to TRBJ2-2, with unresolved D. V lost 4 bases to trimming and J lost 3 bases, with 10 bases between them. The CDR3 runs 14 residues. CDR1 and CDR2 (germline): SGHDT, YYEEEE. The CDR3 spells CASSPKRYTGELFF. The CDR3 DNA follows: TGTGCCAGCAGCCCCAAGCGATACACCGGGGAGCTGTTTTTT.

This chain links TRBV6-1 with TRBJ1-3; TRBD1 aligns across 7 bases. Looked up from germline, CDR1 is MNHNS and CDR2 is SASEGT. J was trimmed by 4 bases and V by 7 bases; bases with no gene match: 10. The CDR3 covers 15 residues. The CDR3 DNA follows: TGTGCCAGCACACAGGGGCCTAACCCCGGAAACACCATATATTTT. Translating gives CASTQGPNPGNTIYF.

This chain uses TRBV2 with TRBJ2-7; D may be TRBD2 (6 bases). This CDR3 spans 12 amino acids. Germline V gene data show CDR1 as SNHLY and CDR2 as FYNNEI. Trimming left V 3 bases short and J 6 bases short, with 9 bases between. CDR3 loop: CASSDSGSEQYF. The CDR3 DNA follows: TGTGCCAGCAGTGATTCCGGGAGCGAGCAGTACTTC.

There are a few counts of this clone. V usage is TRBV11-2 and J usage is TRBJ1-1, with 9 bases fitting TRBD1. This CDR3 has 13 amino acids. V was clipped by 5 bases and J by 8 bases; unmatched bases: 6. CDR1 is SGHAT, CDR2 FQNNGV, per germline. CDR3 DNA: TGTGCCAGCAGCCCTGGACAGGGGCAAGAAGCTTTCTTT. Its translation: CASSPGQGQEAFF.

This clone was seen more than once but under ten times. V usage is TRBV7-3 and J usage is TRBJ1-2; TRBD1 matches 7 bases. The V segment lost 5 bases and the J segment 8 bases; nucleotides outside the gene matches: 8. The CDR3 length is 13 residues. CDR1 is SGHTA and CDR2 is FQGTGA in the germline V gene. CDR3 bases: TGTGCCAGCAGCCCAAAGACAGGGCGGGGCTACACCTTC. Translation gives CASSPKTGRGYTF.